This passage covers 3 T cell receptor beta chains from one sample sequenced in a study of CD4+ T cells in melanoma. Method: immunoSEQ multiplex PCR; TCRdb's copy keeps in-frame clones and lacks some. The top ten hold 3.3% of the sample, which has over 100,000 clones, 92% seen once. Material: peripheral blood. The receptors originated from a human donor with melanoma.

V and J are TRBV28 and TRBJ2-5; 8 positions match TRBD2. This CDR3 is built from 15 residues. Germline assignment: CDR1 MDHEN and CDR2 SYDVKM. Germline trimming cut 6 bases from V and 2 bases from J; bases unmatched to any gene: 8. The CDR3 region is CASRTGGPEQETQYF. DNA for the CDR3: TGTGCCAGCAGGACGGGAGGGCCGGAGCAAGAGACCCAGTACTTC.

The CDR3 reads CASSTLPGQGDEQYF. CDR3 DNA sequence: TGCGCCAGCAGCACTCTCCCGGGACAGGGAGACGAGCAGTACTTC. The chain recombines TRBV5-1 with TRBJ2-7, with 9 bases that match TRBD1. After removal of 4 bases from V and 5 bases from J, the junction contained 10 bases not matched to a gene. The CDR3 covers 15 residues. Germline V gene lookup returns CDR1 SGHRS and CDR2 YFSETQ. The whole variable domain, filled in from reference TRBV5-1 and TRBJ2-7, reads KAGVTQTPRYLIKTRGQQVTLSCSPISGHRSVSWYQQTPGQGLQFLFEYFSETQRNKGNFPGRFSGRQFSNSRSEMNVSTLELGDSALYLCASSTLPGQGDEQYFGPGTRLTVT.

The CDR3 protein is CASSSPGQEKYGYTF. Written as DNA, the CDR3 is TGTGCCAGCAGCTCTCCGGGACAGGAAAAATATGGCTACACCTTC. The gene calls are TRBV5-4 and TRBJ1-2, with 8 positions matching TRBD1. With 3 bases clipped from V and 5 bases from J, the junction kept 9 bases outside the gene matches. The CDR3 runs to 15 residues. The germline V gene has CDR1 SGHNT and CDR2 YYREEE (reference sequence). Based on the CDR3 plus reference TRBV5-4 and TRBJ1-2, the full variable domain is ETGVTQSPTHLIKTRGQQVTLRCSSQSGHNTVSWYQQALGQGPQFIFQYYREEENGRGNFPPRFSGLQFPNYSSELNVNALELDDSALYLCASSSPGQEKYGYTFGSGTRLTVV.